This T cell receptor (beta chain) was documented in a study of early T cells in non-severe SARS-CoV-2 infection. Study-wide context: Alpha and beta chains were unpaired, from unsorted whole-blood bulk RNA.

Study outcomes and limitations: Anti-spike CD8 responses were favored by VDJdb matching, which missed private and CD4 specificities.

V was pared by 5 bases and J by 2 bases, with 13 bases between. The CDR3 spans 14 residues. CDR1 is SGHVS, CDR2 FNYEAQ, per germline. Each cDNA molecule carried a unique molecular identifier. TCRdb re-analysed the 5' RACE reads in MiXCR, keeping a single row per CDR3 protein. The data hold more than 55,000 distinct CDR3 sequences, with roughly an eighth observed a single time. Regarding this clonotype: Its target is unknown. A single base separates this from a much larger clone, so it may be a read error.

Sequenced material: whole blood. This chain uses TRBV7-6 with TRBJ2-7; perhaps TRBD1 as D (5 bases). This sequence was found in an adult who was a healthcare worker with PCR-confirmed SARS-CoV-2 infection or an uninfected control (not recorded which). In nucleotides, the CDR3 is TGTGCCAGCAGCAGCCGACAGTTACCCTACGAGCAGTACTTC. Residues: CASSSRQLPYEQYF. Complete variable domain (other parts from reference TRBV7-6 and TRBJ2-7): GAGVSQSPRYKVTKRGQDVALRCDPISGHVSLYWYRQALGQGPEFLTYFNYEAQQDKSGLPNDRFSAERPEGSISTLTIQRTEQRDSAMYRCASSSRQLPYEQYFGPGTRLTVT.